The sequence of this T cell receptor (beta chain) was determined in a study of CD8+ T cells in alopecia areata (dated by TCRdb to 2017 to 2018). For the study in its entirety: Treated patients were enrolled in an open-label pilot trial of oral tofacitinib at 5 to 10 mg twice daily for moderate-to-severe alopecia areata. Tofacitinib was given for 6 to 18 months, followed by 6 months of follow-up off drug to assess delayed response and recurrence. Tofacitinib-treated patients had biopsies at baseline and at 4 and 24 weeks of treatment, with a later scalp biopsy in several patients. Amplification of TCRbeta CDR3 regions was done by immunoSEQ multiplex PCR using 35 Vbeta forward primers and 13 Jbeta reverse primers. RNA came from the PAXgene miRNA kit for fixed scalp, the miRNeasy kit for PBMCs, and the RNeasy kit for mouse skin. Clonality in the scalp was compared among normal scalp (n=4), patchy alopecia areata scalp (n=8), and alopecia totalis/universalis scalp (n=8). Scalp tissue and sorted CD4+ and CD8+ peripheral blood T cells from patchy and totalis/universalis alopecia areata patients and from healthy controls were covered by human TCRbeta sequencing. In both human patients and the C3H/HeJ mouse model, the study applied high-throughput TCRbeta sequencing to look at T cell clonal expansion in alopecia areata.

The time point tag for this specimen amounts to: baseline before oral tofacitinib. Peripheral blood and lesional scalp punch biopsies were obtained from patients with alopecia areata. PBMCs were separated by density centrifugation and stained for CD3, CD4 and CD8, after which CD4+ and CD8+ T cells were sorted on a FACSAria. Regarding this clone: Its antigen has not been determined. Base qualities are not at hand, and no much larger clone is one base apart.

Libraries were prepared through the immunoSEQ multiplex PCR assay. RNA was extracted from all samples and reverse transcribed into cDNA as template for TCR sequencing. SuperScript III was used for first-strand cDNA synthesis, primed with a 2:1 mix of oligo-dT and random hexamers. A synthetic immune receptor repertoire was used to measure amplification bias, and any remaining bias was corrected computationally. The study's own analysis went as follows. Raw reads were preprocessed for error removal, and CDR3 was defined according to IMGT conventions as running from the conserved cysteine to phenylalanine. Clonality was calculated as 1 minus Shannon entropy normalized by log2 of the number of productive unique TCRs. Whether each scalp clone was CD4 or CD8 was inferred by checking scalp TCRbeta sequences against the CD4 and CD8 repertoires from sorted blood. TCRdb retrieved this table from immuneACCESS and kept in-frame rearrangements only. Not all clones are present; in checked studies, unresolved V genes account for under half, and no reason is known for the remainder. V and J calls and clone size follow that table, whereas D and trimming were derived from the DNA. In all, the sample holds 180,000 or so clones, and around 64% of those were seen once. The top ten clonotypes cover about an eighth of the sample.

V is cut by 2 bases and J by 4 bases, and the space between the germline ends is 8 bases. The CDR3 covers 12 residues, taking in both the cysteine and the phenylalanine. This entry keeps only the CDR3 DNA: 36 bases, framed from base 1. CDR1 and CDR2 are drawn from the germline V gene: SQVTM, ANQGSEA. Points the paper makes about the study in general: Compared with mice, TCR sequences shared between patients were less clear, possibly partly because of HLA diversity across the patient population. Compared with normal scalp, lesional scalp had higher clonality and more expanded CD8+ clones, particularly in alopecia totalis/universalis, a pattern that suggests antigenic drive. Resident alphabeta T cells in normal human skin are also sequenced, complicating scalp TCR repertoire analysis, unlike mouse skin dominated by gammadelta T cells.

Recombination joined TRBV29-1 with TRBJ1-2, with TRBD1 as a weak D call on 5 bases. The origin of this receptor is a human donor with alopecia areata. The material sequenced was CD8+ T cells sorted from blood, taken at week 0. The sequenced DNA is TGCAGCGTTGAACGGGACGTCTATGGCTACACCTTC. This translates into CSVERDVYGYTF.